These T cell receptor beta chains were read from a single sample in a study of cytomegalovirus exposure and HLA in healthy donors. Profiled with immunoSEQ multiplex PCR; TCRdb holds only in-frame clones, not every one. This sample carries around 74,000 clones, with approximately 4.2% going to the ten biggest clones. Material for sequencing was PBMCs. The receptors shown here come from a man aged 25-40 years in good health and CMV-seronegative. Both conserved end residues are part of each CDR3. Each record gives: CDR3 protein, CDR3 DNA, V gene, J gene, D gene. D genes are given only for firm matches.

CASRALFYSGANVLTF,TGTGCCAGTAGAGCCCTATTCTACTCTGGGGCCAACGTCCTGACTTTC,TRBV19,TRBJ2-6,NA
CASSLRSGGVDIQYF,TGTGCCAGCAGCTTAAGGTCCGGAGGGGTGGACATTCAGTACTTC,TRBV7-3,TRBJ2-4,NA
CAISESTGATTDTQYF,TGTGCCATCAGTGAGTCAACGGGAGCTACCACAGATACGCAGTATTTT,TRBV10-3,TRBJ2-3,NA
CASSAQVRDLGEQFF,TGTGCCAGCAGCGCACAGGTGCGGGACCTAGGTGAGCAGTTCTTC,TRBV7-6,TRBJ2-1,NA
CASSLTSGGYNEQFF,TGTGCCAGCAGTTTAACTAGCGGGGGCTACAATGAGCAGTTCTTC,TRBV27,TRBJ2-1,TRBD2
CASSFGGGYTF,TGTGCCAGCAGCTTCGGGGGTGGCTACACCTTC,TRBV5-6,TRBJ1-2,NA
CASSLVPIYRREGYTF,TGCGCCAGCAGCTTGGTACCGATCTACAGGAGAGAAGGCTACACCTTC,TRBV5-1,TRBJ1-2,NA
CASSEAPREAGELFF,TGTGCCAGCAGTGAAGCCCCCAGGGAAGCCGGGGAGCTGTTTTTT,TRBV2,TRBJ2-2,NA
CASSSSAFGNEQFF,TGTGCCAGCAGCTCAAGTGCGTTCGGGAATGAGCAGTTCTTC,TRBV7-3,TRBJ2-1,NA
CASRNTGRGILVGETQYF,TGTGCCAGTAGAAATACAGGAAGGGGTATTTTAGTGGGGGAGACCCAGTACTTC,TRBV19,TRBJ2-5,NA
CSTNPTGTGVWGYTF,TGCAGCACCAACCCCACCGGGACAGGGGTTTGGGGCTACACCTTC,TRBV29-1,TRBJ1-2,TRBD1
CASSFVAGGGPNEQFF,TGCGCCAGCAGCTTTGTAGCGGGAGGCGGTCCCAATGAGCAGTTCTTC,TRBV5-1,TRBJ2-1,TRBD2
CASSFTESYGYTF,TGCGCCAGCAGCTTTACTGAATCCTATGGCTACACCTTC,TRBV10-2,TRBJ1-2,NA
CASSPGTGNNEKLFF,TGCGCCAGCAGCCCTGGGACAGGGAATAATGAAAAACTGTTTTTT,TRBV5-1,TRBJ1-4,TRBD1
CASSLDLGGLTGELFF,TGCGCCAGCAGCTTGGACCTGGGGGGGCTCACCGGGGAGCTGTTTTTT,TRBV5-1,TRBJ2-2,NA
CASSSGAGETGELFF,TGCGCCAGCAGTTCCGGGGCAGGGGAGACCGGGGAGCTGTTTTTT,TRBV6-5,TRBJ2-2,NA
CASSLPSGGARTGELFF,TGTGCCAGCAGCTTGCCTAGCGGGGGGGCCCGGACCGGGGAGCTGTTTTTT,TRBV11-2,TRBJ2-2,TRBD2
CASSLGQGGEKLFF,TGTGCCAGCAGTTTAGGGCAGGGTGGTGAAAAACTGTTTTTT,TRBV6-5,TRBJ1-4,NA
CASRVGTAGNTIYF,TGCGCCAGCAGGGTAGGGACAGCTGGAAACACCATATATTTT,TRBV5-1,TRBJ1-3,TRBD1
CASSFKPQNTEAFF,TGTGCCAGCAGCTTTAAGCCCCAGAACACTGAAGCTTTCTTT,TRBV7-9,TRBJ1-1,NA
CASSLLQGQGYEQYF,TGTGCCAGCAGCTTACTACAGGGACAGGGGTACGAGCAGTACTTC,TRBV11-2,TRBJ2-7,TRBD1
CTSSRRREGLDTQYF,TGCACCAGCAGCCGACGACGGGAGGGCCTCGATACGCAGTATTTT,TRBV1,TRBJ2-3,NA
CAWNRGYEQYF,TGTGCCTGGAACAGGGGCTACGAGCAGTACTTC,TRBV30,TRBJ2-7,TRBD1
CASSAGNQETQYF,TGTGCCAGCAGTGCGGGAAACCAAGAGACCCAGTACTTC,TRBV6-1,TRBJ2-5,NA
CASSEVGGWPQHF,TGTGCCAGCAGTGAGGTCGGAGGATGGCCCCAGCATTTT,TRBV25-1,TRBJ1-5,NA
CASSYGAPSSYEQYF,TGTGCCAGCAGTTATGGGGCACCAAGCTCCTACGAGCAGTACTTC,TRBV6-5,TRBJ2-7,NA
CASSFGGRKNTIYF,TGTGCCAGCAGCTTCGGGGGGCGAAAAAACACCATATATTTT,TRBV13,TRBJ1-3,NA
CASSQVWRGRANNEQFF,TGCGCCAGCAGCCAGGTGTGGCGCGGGAGGGCCAACAATGAGCAGTTCTTC,TRBV4-3,TRBJ2-1,TRBD2
CASSLRALGFPTEAFF,TGTGCCAGCAGCTTGAGAGCCCTCGGGTTCCCAACTGAAGCTTTCTTT,TRBV5-6,TRBJ1-1,NA
CASSSPGGLEKLFF,TGTGCCAGCAGTTCCCCCGGGGGGCTCGAAAAACTGTTTTTT,TRBV28,TRBJ1-4,NA
CASSVGLAAPYEQYF,TGTGCCAGCAGCGTAGGACTAGCGGCCCCCTACGAGCAGTACTTC,TRBV9,TRBJ2-7,TRBD2
CASTSGGDVGF,TGTGCCAGCACCTCGGGAGGGGACGTAGGGTTC,TRBV2,TRBJ2-7,TRBD2
CASSRQSLDSGNTIYF,TGTGCCAGTAGTAGACAGAGCTTAGACTCTGGAAACACCATATATTTT,TRBV19,TRBJ1-3,NA
CASSLRSRGADTQYF,TGTGCCAGCAGCTTAAGGTCCAGAGGAGCAGATACGCAGTATTTT,TRBV7-3,TRBJ2-3,NA
CASSPDRGSNQPQHF,TGTGCCAGCAGTCCGGACAGGGGCAGCAATCAGCCCCAGCATTTT,TRBV6-5,TRBJ1-5,TRBD1
CASSPLASGPGEFF,TGCGCCAGCAGCCCCCTCGCCTCCGGGCCCGGGGAGTTCTTC,TRBV4-1,TRBJ2-1,NA
CASRRSPNTGELFF,TGTGCCAGCAGGAGGTCCCCGAACACCGGGGAGCTGTTTTTT,TRBV7-9,TRBJ2-2,NA
CSVMGQNFGTEAFF,TGCAGCGTGATGGGACAGAACTTTGGCACTGAAGCTTTCTTT,TRBV29-1,TRBJ1-1,TRBD1
CASSLHGQGVSTDTQYF,TGTGCCAGCAGCTTACACGGACAGGGGGTTTCCACAGATACGCAGTATTTT,TRBV7-6,TRBJ2-3,TRBD1
CASSFTGHDGPLHF,TGTGCCAGCAGCTTTACGGGACACGATGGTCCCCTCCACTTT,TRBV7-2,TRBJ1-6,NA
CASSPRQLPYTEAFF,TGTGCCAGCAGCCCCAGACAGCTACCATACACTGAAGCTTTCTTT,TRBV7-9,TRBJ1-1,NA
CASSDQGSQPQHF,TGTGCCAGCAGCGATCAGGGAAGCCAGCCCCAGCATTTT,TRBV11-2,TRBJ1-5,NA
CASSIGWGTGGAEQYF,TGTGCCAGTAGTATAGGGTGGGGGACAGGGGGCGCCGAGCAGTACTTC,TRBV19,TRBJ2-7,TRBD1
CASSVLRDSLPHEQYF,TGCGCCAGCAGCGTTCTCCGGGACAGCCTCCCCCACGAGCAGTACTTC,TRBV5-1,TRBJ2-7,TRBD1
CASSAVSQETQYF,TGTGCCAGTAGTGCCGTCAGCCAAGAGACCCAGTACTTC,TRBV19,TRBJ2-5,NA
CATHSVVRETQYF,TGTGCCACCCACTCGGTAGTCCGGGAGACCCAGTACTTC,TRBV25-1,TRBJ2-5,NA
CASSPGGLAGDEDTQYF,TGTGCCAGCAGCCCGGGGGGACTAGCGGGAGATGAGGATACGCAGTATTTT,TRBV28,TRBJ2-3,TRBD2
CASSPNPGQGAFYSNYGYTF,TGTGCCAGCAGTCCGAATCCGGGACAGGGGGCTTTTTATTCTAACTATGGCTACACCTTC,TRBV28,TRBJ1-2,TRBD1
CASSLDRENTEAFF,TGTGCCAGCAGCCTCGACAGGGAGAACACTGAAGCTTTCTTT,TRBV7-3,TRBJ1-1,TRBD1
CASSVGDTETQYF,TGTGCCAGCAGCGTAGGGGACACTGAGACCCAGTACTTC,TRBV9,TRBJ2-5,NA